This TCR beta chain came from a study of shared clonotypes between healthy human individuals. Whole-study findings and limits: Against clonotypes common to all four donors, non-shared ones had lower generation probabilities.

Naive CD8 cells, CD45RO-negative and positively selected for CCR7, excluded terminally differentiated effector memory CD45RA+ cells. Clones were read by immunoSEQ multiplex PCR, and TCRdb kept only the in-frame ones, dropping some. Of some 2,000,000 clones listed, around 96% are singletons. Worth noting for this clone: Its matching antigen is unknown.

The sequenced sample consisted of naive CD8+ T cells sorted from blood. This receptor was identified in a young man in good health.

The CDR3 DNA sequence: TGTGCCTGGGGGGAGACTGAGGAAAAACTGTTTTTT. As protein: CAWGETEEKLFF. This chain links TRBV30 with TRBJ1-4; D unclear. The CDR3 covers 12 residues. V lost 5 bases and J 8 bases, leaving 12 bases between the germline ends. The germline CDR1 and CDR2 sequences are GTSNPN and SVGIG (reference sequence).